The clone carrying this TCR beta chain has a single count. A much larger clone differs by one base, so this may be a read error. Hyperthyroidism had been newly diagnosed in patients aged 18 to 65, and its duration was under 2 months. Roughly 10 ml of fresh peripheral blood supplied the PBMCs. The CDR3 regions of TCR beta were amplified from RNA transcripts. HTBI primers drove first-round RT-PCR of the TCR CDR3. Each CDR3 protein is one row after TCRdb ran MiXCR on the multiplex PCR reads. The sample lists fewer than 400,000 distinct CDR3 sequences; 20% to 30% were seen once. The sample originates from a study of T cells in Graves' hyperthyroidism and ophthalmopathy. CDR3 size: 13 residues. Germline CDR1 SGHAT, CDR2 FQNNGV.

Sequencing was carried out using blood. This receptor was identified in a man in his forties or fifties with Graves' hyperthyroidism. This sequence joins TRBV11-2 and TRBJ2-5; TRBD2 is a possible D gene (7 bases). CDR3 loop: CVSSSQGGGAQYF. CDR3 nucleotide sequence: TGTGTCAGCAGCTCACAGGGAGGGGGGGCCCAGTACTTC.